The 26 T cell receptor beta chains reported below all come from one sample, sequenced in a study of shared T cell receptors in the human thymus. The data were produced by immunoSEQ multiplex PCR, yet TCRdb's version contains in-frame clones alone and is incomplete. The sample shows hundreds of thousands of clones, 80% to 90% of them seen only once. The same data also contributed to another study, on human thymus T cells.

Sample: thymocytes. These receptors were taken from a boy in the first two years of life with a congenital heart defect.

This clone was counted once. The chain carries TRBV7-2 and TRBJ1-4; D remains ambiguous. Per the germline V gene, CDR1 is SGHTA and CDR2 is FQGNSA. CDR3 length: 15 amino acids. V dropped 1 base and J dropped 3 bases, with 9 bases sitting between them. The CDR3 loop is CASSLDGLANEKLFF. CDR3 nucleotide sequence: TGTGCCAGCAGCTTAGACGGGTTGGCTAATGAAAAACTGTTTTTT. Together with reference TRBV7-2 and TRBJ1-4, the CDR3 gives the full variable domain: GAGVSQSPSNKVTEKGKDVELRCDPISGHTALYWYRQSLGQGLEFLIYFQGNSAPDKSGLPSDRFSAERTGGSVSTLTIQRTQQEDSAVYLCASSLDGLANEKLFFGSGTQLSVL.

This clone has only one observation. V is TRBV6-1 and J is TRBJ1-5; D gene uncertain. Trimming pared 1 base from V and 14 bases from J, leaving 6 bases between. This CDR3 contains 10 residues. Germline assignment: CDR1 MNHNS and CDR2 SASEGT. CDR3 loop: CASSEETKHF. As DNA, the CDR3 is TGTGCCAGCAGTGAAGAAACAAAGCATTTT.

In its sample, this clone was seen a few times. The chain links TRBV14 to TRBJ2-5; no definite D call. CDR3 size: 13 residues. Looked up from germline, CDR1 is SGHDN and CDR2 is FVKESK. V gave up 3 bases and J gave up 3 bases, with 8 bases separating them. DNA for the CDR3: TGTGCCAGCAGCCATCAACTTAAAGAGACCCAGTACTTC. Residues: CASSHQLKETQYF.

V is TRBV28 and J is TRBJ2-5; 9 nucleotides line up with TRBD1. The trim removed 6 bases at V and 1 base at J, leaving 12 bases unmatched. Germline V gene lookup returns CDR1 MDHEN and CDR2 SYDVKM. The CDR3 sequence is 17 residues long. The CDR3 nucleotides read TGTGCCAGCAGGCCCGGGACAGGGATGAATTCCCAAGAGACCCAGTACTTC. Protein product: CASRPGTGMNSQETQYF.

The chain uses TRBV5-6 and TRBJ1-2, with D possibly being TRBD1 (6 bases). The V gene lost 4 bases and the J gene lost 8 bases, with 15 bases spanning the gap. In germline, CDR1 is SGHDT, CDR2 YYEEEE. The CDR3 covers 13 residues. CDR3 bases: TGTGCCAGCAGCCTGCACAGGGTAGAGGGCTACACCTTC. Translated: CASSLHRVEGYTF.

The chain joins TRBV5-6 to TRBJ2-5; D is unclear. Germline CDR1 and CDR2: SGHDT and YYEEEE. The CDR3 covers 15 residues. V lost 4 bases and J lost 0, with 13 bases in between. CDR3 bases: TGTGCCAGCAGCCGTCGCCTGGGCGACCAAGAGACCCAGTACTTC. Protein: CASSRRLGDQETQYF.

The chain employs TRBV4-3 and TRBJ1-2, with no clear D. CDR3 length: 15 amino acids. Germline CDR1 reads LGHNA; CDR2 reads YSLEER. The V end was cut by 0 bases, the J end by 1 base, with 9 bases between. The CDR3 nucleotides read TGCGCCAGCAGCCAAGATATCCCCCGTAACTATGGCTACACCTTC. Its translation is CASSQDIPRNYGYTF.

This chain links TRBV7-4 with TRBJ1-1, with D uncertain. The ends were cut back, 5 bases at V and 1 base at J, with 14 bases in the middle. The CDR3 covers 15 residues. CDR1 is SGHVT, CDR2 SQSDAQ, per germline. CDR3 DNA: TGTGCCAGCAGCGTAAACCGACGGGAGAACACTGAAGCTTTCTTT. Protein: CASSVNRRENTEAFF.

The rearrangement links TRBV14 to TRBJ2-7, with D maybe TRBD1 (6 bases). The ends were cut back, 3 bases at V and 0 bases at J, with 15 bases in the middle. The CDR3 runs to 16 residues. Germline V gene sequence: CDR1 SGHDN, CDR2 FVKESK. The CDR3 DNA follows: TGTGCCAGCAGCCACCACGGGACAAAAAGCTCCTACGAGCAGTACTTC. Protein sequence: CASSHHGTKSSYEQYF.

The chain uses TRBV4-1 and TRBJ1-5; no reliable D call. The V end was cut by 5 bases, the J end by 0 bases, with 11 bases between. The CDR3 is 15 residues long. CDR1 is MGHRA, CDR2 YSYEKL, per germline. In DNA form, the CDR3 reads TGCGCCAGCAGCGCGGCGGTTAATAGCAATCAGCCCCAGCATTTT. Translating it yields CASSAAVNSNQPQHF.

This sequence joins TRBV5-1 and TRBJ2-7; 11 bases are a match to TRBD2. The germline CDR1 and CDR2 sequences are SGHRS and YFSETQ. The CDR3 has 15 amino acids. V was clipped by 3 bases and J by 3 bases; unmatched bases: 5. CDR3 in DNA: TGCGCCAGCAGCTCTAGCGGGAGGCCATACTACGAGCAGTACTTC. This sequence encodes CASSSSGRPYYEQYF.

This rearrangement joins TRBV4-3 to TRBJ2-1; 7 bases agree with TRBD2. The CDR3 is 16 amino acids. V trimming: 0 bases; J trimming: 8 bases; junction bases outside the gene matches: 10. CDR1 is LGHNA and CDR2 is YSLEER in the germline V gene. The CDR3 loop reads CASSQEGGSRHDEQFF. DNA of the CDR3: TGCGCCAGCAGCCAAGAGGGAGGGTCCCGGCACGATGAGCAGTTCTTC.

The V and J genes are TRBV19 and TRBJ2-5; D possibly corresponds to TRBD2 (5 bases). The V and J ends lost 6 bases and 4 bases respectively, with 12 bases between them. This CDR3 is 13 amino acids long. CDR1 and CDR2 from the germline V gene are LNHDA and SQIVND (reference sequence). The CDR3 coding sequence is TGTGCCAGTAGGACCTACGAGGGAGAGACCCAGTACTTC. Protein product: CASRTYEGETQYF. The whole variable domain, remainder taken from reference TRBV19 and TRBJ2-5, is DGGITQSPKYLFRKEGQNVTLSCEQNLNHDAMYWYRQDPGQGLRLIYYSQIVNDFQKGDIAEGYSVSREKKESFPLTVTSAQKNPTAFYLCASRTYEGETQYFGPGTRLLVL.

The CDR3 DNA follows: TGTGCCAGCAGCCCCTGTGGGCAGGGCAATCAGCCCCAGCATTTT. It encodes CASSPCGQGNQPQHF. The chain joins TRBV7-4 to TRBJ1-5; D is undetermined. There are 15 residues in the CDR3. The germline gives CDR1 SGHVT, CDR2 SQSDAQ. V shed 5 bases and J shed 2 bases, with 13 bases lying between them.

The gene calls are TRBV10-3 and TRBJ2-5; 7 positions match TRBD1. CDR3 length: 13 residues. CDR1 is ENHRY and CDR2 is SYGVKD in the germline V gene. The J segment lost 5 bases and the V segment lost 6 bases, leaving 6 bases of the junction unmatched. The CDR3 sequence: CAIRDRLVETQYF. The CDR3, as DNA: TGTGCCATCAGGGACAGGCTAGTGGAGACCCAGTACTTC.

The chain uses TRBV5-6 and TRBJ2-7; D is perhaps TRBD2 (5 bases). Between the trimmed V and J ends, which lost 2 bases and 6 bases, there was a span of 24 bases. Germline CDR1 SGHDT, CDR2 YYEEEE. The CDR3 is 17 amino acids. This CDR3 is CASSFRVLRGPPIEQYF. CDR3 DNA: TGTGCCAGCAGCTTTCGGGTTTTACGGGGTCCCCCCATCGAGCAGTACTTC.

The chain carries TRBV30 and TRBJ1-4; perhaps TRBD1 as D (5 bases). CDR3 length: 16 residues. V was clipped by 5 bases and J by 4 bases, with 20 bases between them. CDR1 and CDR2 (germline): GTSNPN, SVGIG (reference sequence). The CDR3 DNA sequence: TGTGCCTGGGGCAGGCGACAGTCGGTGGTTAATGAAAAACTGTTTTTT. Its protein is CAWGRRQSVVNEKLFF.

This chain uses TRBV7-9 with TRBJ2-1; D possibly corresponds to TRBD2 (6 bases). Germline CDR1 SEHNR, CDR2 FQNEAQ (reference sequence). The CDR3 extends over 15 amino acids. V lost 3 bases and J lost 5, with 14 bases in between. CDR3 protein: CASSFRAPGDNEQFF. DNA for the CDR3: TGTGCCAGCAGCTTCCGGGCTCCGGGGGACAATGAGCAGTTCTTC. Looking up the rest from reference TRBV7-9 and TRBJ2-1 gives the full variable domain: DTGVSQNPRHKITKRGQNVTFRCDPISEHNRLYWYRQTLGQGPEFLTYFQNEAQLEKSRLLSDRFSAERPKGSFSTLEIQRTEQGDSAMYLCASSFRAPGDNEQFFGPGTRLTVL.

The V call is TRBV4-1, the J call TRBJ2-6; a weak D match, TRBD1 (5 bases). CDR1 is MGHRA and CDR2 is YSYEKL in the germline V gene. V was trimmed by 1 base and J by 0 bases, leaving 13 bases between them. The CDR3 has 18 residues. The CDR3 here is CASSQVDTTSSGANVLTF. Written as DNA, the CDR3 is TGCGCCAGCAGCCAAGTGGACACCACTTCCTCTGGGGCCAACGTCCTGACTTTC.

This clone was detected once. The genes are TRBV30 and TRBJ1-5; D remains ambiguous. V lost 0 bases and J 3 bases, leaving 15 bases between the germline ends. The germline gives CDR1 GTSNPN, CDR2 SVGIG (reference sequence). The CDR3 covers 16 residues. The CDR3 here is CAWSVTGLPYNQPQHF. As DNA, the CDR3 is TGTGCCTGGAGTGTAACGGGTTTGCCATACAATCAGCCCCAGCATTTT. Together with reference TRBV30 and TRBJ1-5, the CDR3 gives the full variable domain: SQTIHQWPATLVQPVGSPLSLECTVEGTSNPNLYWYRQAAGRGLQLLFYSVGIGQISSEVPQNLSASRPQDRQFILSSKKLLLSDSGFYLCAWSVTGLPYNQPQHFGDGTRLSIL.

This clone has more than one count but fewer than ten. This chain joins TRBV14 and TRBJ2-1; a weak D match, TRBD1 (7 bases). From germline, CDR1 is SGHDN and CDR2 FVKESK. Trimming shortened V by 4 bases and J by 4 bases, and 14 bases separated the two germline ends. The CDR3 sequence is 15 residues long. The CDR3 nucleotides read TGTGCCAGCAGCCTCCCAGGGGGGTCGTACAATGAGCAGTTCTTC. It specifies CASSLPGGSYNEQFF.

The chain carries TRBV30 and TRBJ1-2; 9 bases align to TRBD1. The CDR3 covers 15 residues. CDR1 and CDR2 from the germline V gene are GTSNPN and SVGIG (reference sequence). CDR3 nucleotide sequence: TGTGTCCTTAAACCGGGACAGGGAAACCGGAGGGGCTACACCTTC. It encodes CVLKPGQGNRRGYTF.

The J gene is TRBJ1-1, the V gene TRBV18; TRBD1 agrees at 7 bases. Germline V gene sequence: CDR1 KGHSH, CDR2 LQKENI. This CDR3 spans 14 amino acids. V shed 5 bases, J shed 6 bases, and the junction held 9 bases outside the gene matches. The CDR3 sequence is CASSSPDRFSEAFF. For the CDR3, the DNA is TGTGCCAGCTCATCCCCGGACAGGTTTTCTGAAGCTTTCTTT.

J is TRBJ2-3 and V is TRBV4-3; 11 nucleotides agree with TRBD2. Germline-derived CDR1 and CDR2 are LGHNA and YSLEER. V lost 0 bases and J lost 3; bases outside the gene matches: 11. There are 19 residues in the CDR3. Here the CDR3 reads CASSQDGSGGVLRTDTQYF. The DNA for the CDR3 is TGCGCCAGCAGCCAAGATGGTAGCGGGGGGGTATTAAGAACAGATACGCAGTATTTT.

The chain employs TRBV27 and TRBJ1-1, with TRBD1 matching over 7 bases. V lost 7 bases to trimming and J lost 5 bases; unmatched junction nucleotides: 13. The CDR3 has 15 residues. Germline V gene sequence: CDR1 MNHEY, CDR2 SMNVEV (reference sequence). The CDR3 coding sequence is TGTGCCAGCATCCCCCCAGGGGGGTTGGATACTGAAGCTTTCTTT. This sequence encodes CASIPPGGLDTEAFF.

This clone appeared a single time. This rearrangement joins TRBV19 to TRBJ2-5; 8 bases are a match to TRBD2. The CDR3 has 15 amino acids. V shed 5 bases and J 3 bases; nucleotides not matched to a gene: 8. Germline V lookup: CDR1 LNHDA, CDR2 SQIVND (reference sequence). The CDR3 is CASSLVWGLEETQYF. DNA for the CDR3: TGTGCCAGTAGTTTGGTTTGGGGACTAGAAGAGACCCAGTACTTC.